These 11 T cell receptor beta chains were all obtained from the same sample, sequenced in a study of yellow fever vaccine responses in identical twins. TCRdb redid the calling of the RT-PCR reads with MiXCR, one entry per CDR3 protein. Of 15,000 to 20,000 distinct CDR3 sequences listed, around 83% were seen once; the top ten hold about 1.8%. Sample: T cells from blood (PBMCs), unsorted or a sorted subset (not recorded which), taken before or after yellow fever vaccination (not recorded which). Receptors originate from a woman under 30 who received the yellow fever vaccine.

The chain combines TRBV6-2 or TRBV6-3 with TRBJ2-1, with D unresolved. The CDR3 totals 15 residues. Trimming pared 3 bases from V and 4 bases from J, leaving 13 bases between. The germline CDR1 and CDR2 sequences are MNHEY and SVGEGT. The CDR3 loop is CASSYDEMGYNEQFF. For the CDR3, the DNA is TGTGCCAGCAGTTATGATGAAATGGGGTACAATGAGCAGTTCTTC.

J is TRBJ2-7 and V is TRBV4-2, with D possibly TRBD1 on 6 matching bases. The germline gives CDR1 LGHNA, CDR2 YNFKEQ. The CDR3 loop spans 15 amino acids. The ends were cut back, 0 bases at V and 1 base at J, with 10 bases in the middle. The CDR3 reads CASSQDEGQSYEQYF. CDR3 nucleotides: TGTGCCAGCAGCCAAGATGAAGGACAGTCCTACGAGCAGTACTTC.

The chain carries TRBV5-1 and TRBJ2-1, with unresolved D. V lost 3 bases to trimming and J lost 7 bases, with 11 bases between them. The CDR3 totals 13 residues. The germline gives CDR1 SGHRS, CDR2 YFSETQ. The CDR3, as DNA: TGCGCCAGCAGCTGGGGATCAAAGAATGAGCAGTTCTTC. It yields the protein CASSWGSKNEQFF.

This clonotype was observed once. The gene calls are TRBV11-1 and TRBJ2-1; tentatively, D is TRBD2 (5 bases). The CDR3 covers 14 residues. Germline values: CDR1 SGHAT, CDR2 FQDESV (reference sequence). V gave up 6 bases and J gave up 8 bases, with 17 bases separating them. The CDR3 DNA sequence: TGTGCCAGCAGAGTCGACGGCCTGGAGGATGAGCAGTTCTTC. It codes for CASRVDGLEDEQFF.

The CDR3: CASSPGAGVGYNEQFF. For the CDR3, the DNA is TGTGCCAGCAGCCCCGGAGCGGGAGTGGGCTACAATGAGCAGTTCTTC. This chain connects TRBV11-3 to TRBJ2-1, with 8 bases lining up with TRBD2. CDR1 is SGHNT, CDR2 YENEEA, per germline. V trimming: 5 bases; J trimming: 3 bases; junction bases outside the gene matches: 9. The CDR3 runs to 16 residues.

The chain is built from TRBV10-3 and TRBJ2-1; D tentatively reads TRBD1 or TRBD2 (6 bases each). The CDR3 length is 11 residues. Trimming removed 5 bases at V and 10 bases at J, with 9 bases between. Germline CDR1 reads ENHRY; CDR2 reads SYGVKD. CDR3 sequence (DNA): TGTGCCATCAGTCTCGGGGGCGAGCAGTTCTTC. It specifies CAISLGGEQFF.

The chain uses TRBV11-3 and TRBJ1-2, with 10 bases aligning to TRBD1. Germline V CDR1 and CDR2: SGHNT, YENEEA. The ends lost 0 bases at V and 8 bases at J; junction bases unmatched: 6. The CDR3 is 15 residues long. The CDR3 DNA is TGTGCCAGCAGCTTAGATGACGACAGGGGGCAAGGCTACACCTTC. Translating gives CASSLDDDRGQGYTF.

This chain's CDR3 is CASRTGTESSYEQYF. The DNA for the CDR3 is TGTGCCAGCAGAACCGGGACGGAGAGCTCCTACGAGCAGTACTTC. The chain links TRBV11-1 to TRBJ2-7; D could derive from TRBD1 or TRBD2 (5 bases each). CDR3 length: 15 residues. V lost 6 bases to trimming and J lost 0 bases, with 15 bases between them. Germline V gene data show CDR1 as SGHAT and CDR2 as FQDESV (reference sequence).

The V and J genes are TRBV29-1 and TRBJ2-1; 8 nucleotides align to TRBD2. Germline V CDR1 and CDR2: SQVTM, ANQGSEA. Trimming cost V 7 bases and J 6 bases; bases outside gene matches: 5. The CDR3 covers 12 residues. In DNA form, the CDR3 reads TGCAGCGGAGCGGGAGTGGGCAATGAGCAGTTCTTC. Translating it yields CSGAGVGNEQFF.

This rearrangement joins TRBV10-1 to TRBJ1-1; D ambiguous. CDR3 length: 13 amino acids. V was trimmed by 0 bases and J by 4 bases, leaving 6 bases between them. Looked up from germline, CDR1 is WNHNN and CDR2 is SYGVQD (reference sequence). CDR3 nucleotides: TGCGCCAGCAGTGAGTCCGGGCGCACTGAAGCTTTCTTT. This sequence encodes CASSESGRTEAFF.

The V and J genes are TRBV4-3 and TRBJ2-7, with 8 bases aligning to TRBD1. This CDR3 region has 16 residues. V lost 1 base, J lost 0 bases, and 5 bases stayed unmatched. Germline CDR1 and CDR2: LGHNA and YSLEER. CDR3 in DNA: TGCGCCAGCAGCCAAGGGGGACAGGTCAACTCCTACGAGCAGTACTTC. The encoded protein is CASSQGGQVNSYEQYF.